These 15 T cell receptor beta chains were sequenced from one sample in a study of cytomegalovirus exposure and HLA in healthy donors. PCR employed 60 Vbeta and 13 Jbeta primers. TCRdb keeps only in-frame clones here, not all; method: immunoSEQ multiplex PCR. The sample has under 200,000 clones, around 75% seen once. Sequencing input: PBMCs. The source of these receptors is a woman in her thirties in good health and CMV-seronegative.

This chain joins TRBV29-1 and TRBJ2-3; D might be TRBD2 (6 bases). Germline V gene data show CDR1 as SQVTM and CDR2 as ANQGSEA. The CDR3 has 15 residues. Trimming shortened V by 2 bases and J by 2 bases, and 14 bases separated the two germline ends. In DNA, the CDR3 is TGCAGCGTTGAAAGATCCGGGACTTACACAGATACGCAGTATTTT. It is translated as CSVERSGTYTDTQYF.

This clone turned up a few times. CDR3 residues: CASSSSGGPYNEQFF. The CDR3, as DNA: TGTGCCAGCAGCTCTAGCGGGGGCCCTTACAATGAGCAGTTCTTC. This chain uses TRBV5-4 with TRBJ2-1; 10 bases line up with TRBD2. Germline-derived CDR1 and CDR2 are SGHNT and YYREEE (reference sequence). The CDR3 is made up of 15 amino acids. V lost 3 bases, J lost 4 bases, and 4 bases stayed unmatched.

This sequence joins TRBV18 and TRBJ1-1; 7 bases align to TRBD1. V was clipped by 1 base and J by 3 bases; unmatched bases: 5. The CDR3 runs to 15 residues. The V gene's germline CDR1 is KGHSH and CDR2 LQKENI. CDR3 region: CASSPQGASYTEAFF. CDR3 nucleotides: TGTGCCAGCTCACCACAGGGGGCAAGCTACACTGAAGCTTTCTTT.

The chain couples TRBV6-1 to TRBJ1-1, with D possibly TRBD1 on 5 matching bases. Germline CDR1 is MNHNS and CDR2 is SASEGT. V lost 2 bases to trimming and J lost 0 bases, with 16 bases between them. The CDR3 runs 17 residues. The CDR3 DNA reads TGTGCCAGCAGTGAATGGGGGAGGGGAGGGATGAACACTGAAGCTTTCTTT. Translated, it gives CASSEWGRGGMNTEAFF.

The chain employs TRBV6-5 and TRBJ1-3; no reliable D call. Trimming shortened V by 7 bases and J by 9 bases, and 19 bases separated the two germline ends. Germline CDR1 and CDR2: MNHEY and SVGAGI. The CDR3 length is 14 residues. The chain's CDR3 is CASIRTRVGGTIYF. In DNA, the CDR3 is TGTGCCAGCATCCGGACGCGGGTTGGAGGCACCATATATTTT.

To note about this clone: At one of its ends the junction is not consistent with the germline gene, which may arise from a read error. This chain connects TRBV7-9 to TRBJ2-7, with 7 bases lining up with TRBD1. The germline gives CDR1 SEHNR, CDR2 FQNEAQ (reference sequence). The CDR3 spans 16 residues. The CDR3 here is CSSSSFPQGTLYEQYF. In nucleotides, the CDR3 is TGTTCCAGCAGCTCCTTTCCACAGGGGACCCTCTACGAGCAGTACTTC.

The chain has TRBV7-3 and TRBJ2-1; 12 nucleotides align to TRBD2. V was pared by 5 bases and J by 8 bases, with 7 bases of the junction left unmatched. CDR1 SGHTA and CDR2 FQGTGA come from the germline V gene. The length of the CDR3 is 15 residues. Here the CDR3 reads CASSLGLAGIDEQFF. Here the CDR3 DNA reads TGTGCCAGCAGCCTCGGACTAGCGGGAATCGATGAGCAGTTCTTC.

This clone has more than one count but fewer than ten. This chain links TRBV29-1 with TRBJ1-1, with D tentatively TRBD1 (5 bases). From germline, CDR1 is SQVTM and CDR2 ANQGSEA. The germline V and J ends were trimmed by 3 bases and 0 bases, with 14 bases remaining between them. The CDR3 runs 15 residues. In DNA form, the CDR3 reads TGCAGCGTTGAGGGCCTGGGAGGGGTGAACACTGAAGCTTTCTTT. Translated: CSVEGLGGVNTEAFF.

The genes are TRBV6-5 and TRBJ1-1; 9 bases line up with TRBD1. The J segment lost 0 bases and the V segment lost 6 bases, leaving 5 bases of the junction unmatched. Germline V gives CDR1 MNHEY, CDR2 SVGAGI. The CDR3 loop spans 15 amino acids. The DNA of the CDR3 is TGTGCCAGCAGGGACAGGGGCCCTATGAACACTGAAGCTTTCTTT. It yields the protein CASRDRGPMNTEAFF.

There are a few counts of this clone. The V gene is TRBV11-2, the J gene TRBJ2-7; a possible D gene is TRBD2 (5 bases). Trimming removed 3 bases at V and 3 bases at J, with 15 bases between. The CDR3 runs 15 residues. Germline assignment: CDR1 SGHAT and CDR2 FQNNGV. The chain's CDR3 is CASSFLAQYNYEQYF. CDR3 nucleotide sequence: TGTGCCAGCAGCTTTCTAGCCCAATACAACTACGAGCAGTACTTC.

A few counts support this clone. The chain is built from TRBV4-3 and TRBJ2-7; 8 nucleotides agree with TRBD1. Germline V gene lookup returns CDR1 LGHNA and CDR2 YSLEER. This CDR3 contains 13 residues. V shed 4 bases and J 4 bases; nucleotides not matched to a gene: 3. The CDR3 loop reads CASSRDRRYEQYF. CDR3 DNA: TGCGCCAGCAGCCGGGACAGGAGGTACGAGCAGTACTTC.

The rearrangement joins TRBV7-2 to TRBJ2-3; 12 bases agree with TRBD2. The germline V gene has CDR1 SGHTA and CDR2 FQGNSA. V shed 1 base and J 5 bases; nucleotides not matched to a gene: 7. The CDR3 has 17 residues. Here the CDR3 DNA reads TGTGCCAGCAGCTTAGGACTAGCGGGAGTTGGAGGAGATACGCAGTATTTT. It is translated as CASSLGLAGVGGDTQYF.

The chain has TRBV4-2 and TRBJ1-6; D gene ambiguous. CDR1 LGHNA and CDR2 YNFKEQ come from the germline V gene. The CDR3 runs 16 residues. V gave up 4 bases and J gave up 1 base, with 11 bases separating them. CDR3 DNA sequence: TGTGCCAGCAGCCCGAGAGAGGTTTCCTATAATTCACCCCTCCACTTT. This codes for CASSPREVSYNSPLHF.

This clone was observed a single time. The chain links TRBV10-3 to TRBJ1-5; 8 bases match TRBD1. With 3 bases clipped from V and 4 bases from J, the junction kept 14 bases outside the gene matches. This CDR3 is 18 amino acids long. CDR1 is ENHRY and CDR2 is SYGVKD in the germline V gene. The CDR3 here is CAISDIWVRGLGNQPQHF. CDR3 DNA sequence: TGTGCCATCAGTGACATCTGGGTCAGGGGGCTTGGGAATCAGCCCCAGCATTTT.

This clone turned up a few times. This rearrangement joins TRBV6-5 to TRBJ2-5; TRBD1 is a possible D gene (6 bases). The DNA end is more similar to TRBJ2-7, so the J call may be wrong. The length of the CDR3 is 15 residues. Germline V gene lookup returns CDR1 MNHEY and CDR2 SVGAGI. The CDR3 DNA reads TGTGCCAGCAGTTACAGCTCGGCAGGGGTGAACGAGCAGTACTTC. Protein product: CASSYSSAGVNEQYF.